Sequencing of this T cell receptor beta chain was carried out in a study of chemoradiotherapy in HPV16-positive cancers. Across the whole study: Functional T-cell assays on two HPV16-positive patients' cells defined candidate HPV-specific clones and common TCR motifs.

Sequencing used immunoSEQ multiplex PCR; TCRdb keeps in-frame clones, though not all of them. The sample shows roughly 14,000 clones, approximately 90% of them seen only once. On this clone: Its cognate antigen is unknown.

Notes on the study in general: During treatment, candidate HPV-specific clones and E7-related motifs expanded in tumor.

The CDR3 consists of 14 residues. Trimming shortened V by 7 bases and J by 1 base, and 13 bases separated the two germline ends. Germline lookup yields CDR1 LNHDA and CDR2 SQIVND (reference sequence). The sample in question was tumor tissue, obtained from a patient who underwent chemoradiotherapy. The V and J genes are TRBV19 and TRBJ1-1; weak D call: TRBD1 (5 bases). The TCR sequence derives from a human donor with HPV-associated anogenital cancer. CDR3 region: CASNVWGTNTEAFF. The CDR3 DNA sequence: TGTGCCAGTAATGTATGGGGCACGAACACTGAAGCTTTCTTT. The full variable domain, with the rest looked up from reference TRBV19 and TRBJ1-1, is DGGITQSPKYLFRKEGQNVTLSCEQNLNHDAMYWYRQDPGQGLRLIYYSQIVNDFQKGDIAEGYSVSREKKESFPLTVTSAQKNPTAFYLCASNVWGTNTEAFFGQGTRLTVV.